The 27 T cell receptor beta chains reported below all come from one sample, sequenced in a study of blood T cell repertoires in COVID-19. The assay was immunoSEQ multiplex PCR, and TCRdb's table has in-frame clones only and misses some. The sample yields some 16,000 clones, about 81% seen once. Source material: peripheral blood. These receptors came from a man at least 80 years old with active or convalescent COVID-19.

The chain recombines TRBV30 with TRBJ1-6, with 9 positions matching TRBD1. V was pared by 2 bases and J by 10 bases, with 9 bases of the junction left unmatched. The CDR3 extends over 15 amino acids. Germline lookup yields CDR1 GTSNPN and CDR2 SVGIG (reference sequence). In DNA form, the CDR3 reads TGTGCCTGGAGTACGCAGGGACAGGGAGGGTCACCCCTCCACTTT. Translating gives CAWSTQGQGGSPLHF.

This chain joins TRBV19 and TRBJ2-1; D gene ambiguous. This CDR3 has 14 residues. Trimming left V 3 bases short and J 4 bases short, with 10 bases between. Germline V lookup: CDR1 LNHDA, CDR2 SQIVND (reference sequence). The CDR3 protein is CASSISSIYNEQFF. As DNA, the CDR3 is TGTGCCAGTAGTATTTCGAGTATTTACAATGAGCAGTTCTTC.

J is TRBJ1-2 and V is TRBV27, with D tentatively TRBD1 (6 bases). The length of the CDR3 is 15 residues. The V gene lost 10 bases and the J gene lost 4 bases, with 22 bases spanning the gap. Germline lookup yields CDR1 MNHEY and CDR2 SMNVEV (reference sequence). The CDR3 sequence is CATSRGSVSFYGYTF. The CDR3 region has the DNA TGTGCCACTTCCAGGGGCTCCGTTTCGTTCTATGGCTACACCTTC.

V is TRBV11-2 and J is TRBJ2-5, with 8 bases fitting TRBD1. The ends lost 6 bases at V and 4 bases at J; junction bases unmatched: 4. The CDR3 covers 13 residues. Per germline, CDR1 SGHAT and CDR2 FQNNGV. The CDR3 DNA reads as TGTGCCAGCAGAGAGACAGGGGCAGAGACCCAGTACTTC. Its translation: CASRETGAETQYF.

This clone was detected only a few times. This chain connects TRBV27 to TRBJ2-7; 11 nucleotides line up with TRBD1. With 5 bases clipped from V and 4 bases from J, the junction kept 7 bases outside the gene matches. The germline CDR1 and CDR2 sequences are MNHEY and SMNVEV (reference sequence). The CDR3 length is 15 residues. DNA of the CDR3: TGTGCCAGCAGTCCAACCGGGACAGGGGGATACGAGCAGTACTTC. Translation gives CASSPTGTGGYEQYF.

The V gene is TRBV10-1, the J gene TRBJ2-5; 7 bases are shared with TRBD2. J gave up 2 bases and V 0 bases, and 0 bases lay outside the gene matches. CDR3 length equals 14 residues. CDR1 and CDR2 (germline): WNHNN, SYGVQD (reference sequence). As DNA, the CDR3 is TGCGCCAGCAGTGAGTCAGCGGGGCAAGAGACCCAGTACTTC. This gives the protein CASSESAGQETQYF.

The rearrangement links TRBV7-9 to TRBJ1-5; a weak D match, TRBD1 (6 bases). V dropped 4 bases and J dropped 6 bases, with 13 bases sitting between them. The CDR3 is 14 residues long. The V gene's germline CDR1 is SEHNR and CDR2 FQNEAQ (reference sequence). The CDR3 coding sequence is TGTGCCAGCAGCTACGGTAACAGGGCTCAGCCCCAGCATTTT. It is translated as CASSYGNRAQPQHF.

In its sample, this clone was seen a few times. The V call is TRBV5-4, the J call TRBJ1-6; no clear D. Germline assignment: CDR1 SGHNT and CDR2 YYREEE (reference sequence). V was pared by 4 bases and J by 7 bases, with 9 bases between. This CDR3 comprises 13 residues. CDR3 sequence reads: CASSRYTNSPLHF. The CDR3 nucleotides are TGTGCCAGCAGCCGTTATACAAATTCACCCCTCCACTTT.

This clone was counted between two and nine times. The V and J genes are TRBV3-1 (or the pseudogene TRBV3-2) and TRBJ1-6; D uncertain. The germline V gene encodes CDR1 LGHDT and CDR2 YNNKEL (reference sequence). V was shortened by 3 bases and J by 0 bases, with 6 bases between the two germline ends. The CDR3 totals 15 residues. DNA of the CDR3: TGTGCCAGCAGCCAGGGGAGCTCCTATAATTCACCCCTCCACTTT. This gives the protein CASSQGSSYNSPLHF.

The rearrangement uses TRBV5-4 and TRBJ2-7; TRBD1 matches 11 bases. The J segment lost 3 bases and the V segment lost 3 bases, leaving 2 bases of the junction unmatched. CDR3 size: 14 residues. Germline values: CDR1 SGHNT, CDR2 YYREEE (reference sequence). CDR3 bases: TGTGCCAGCAGCTACGGGACAGGGGGCTACGAGCAGTACTTC. As protein: CASSYGTGGYEQYF.

This clone occurred a few times. The chain has TRBV7-2 and TRBJ1-5; D gene unclear. Trimming shortened V by 4 bases and J by 9 bases, and 13 bases separated the two germline ends. The V gene's germline CDR1 is SGHTA and CDR2 FQGNSA. This CDR3 has 13 amino acids. The chain's CDR3 is CASSSNPTWPQHF. CDR3 nucleotides: TGTGCCAGCAGCTCGAACCCTACGTGGCCCCAGCATTTT.

The V gene is TRBV5-1, the J gene TRBJ1-5; 8 positions agree with TRBD1. The CDR3 sequence is 14 residues long. Trimming cost V 4 bases and J 7 bases; bases outside gene matches: 7. Per germline, CDR1 SGHRS and CDR2 YFSETQ. The CDR3 here is CASSPGQGQQPQHF. The CDR3 DNA is TGCGCCAGCAGCCCCGGACAGGGTCAACAGCCCCAGCATTTT.

The rearrangement uses TRBV6-5 and TRBJ2-7; maybe TRBD1 (6 bases). The CDR3 spans 12 residues. V shed 6 bases and J shed 4 bases, with 10 bases lying between them. Germline V gives CDR1 MNHEY, CDR2 SVGAGI. For the CDR3, the DNA is TGTGCCAGCAGGAGGACAGTATACGAGCAGTACTTC. The encoded protein is CASRRTVYEQYF.

V gene TRBV30 combines with J gene TRBJ1-3; D perhaps matches TRBD1 (6 bases). Between the trimmed V and J ends, which lost 7 bases and 6 bases, there was a span of 10 bases. There are 11 residues in the CDR3. Germline assignment: CDR1 GTSNPN and CDR2 SVGIG (reference sequence). The CDR3 protein is CASGVENTIYF. The CDR3 DNA reads as TGTGCCTCAGGGGTGGAAAACACCATATATTTT.

V and J are TRBV7-2 and TRBJ1-6; a possible D gene is TRBD1 (6 bases). Germline V gene lookup returns CDR1 SGHTA and CDR2 FQGNSA. The CDR3 runs to 15 residues. V was cut by 0 bases and J by 10 bases, with 13 bases left in between. Here the CDR3 DNA reads TGTGCCAGCAGCTTAGCCCCAGGGGTCGGGTCACCCCTCCACTTT. It encodes CASSLAPGVGSPLHF.

The V gene is TRBV4-1, the J gene TRBJ1-4; 7 positions match TRBD1. Germline V gene data show CDR1 as MGHRA and CDR2 as YSYEKL. V shed 4 bases and J 8 bases; nucleotides not matched to a gene: 13. The CDR3 has 16 residues. CDR3 coding DNA: TGCGCCAGCAGCCGCAGCCCGGGACAGCCAGGGGAAAAACTGTTTTTT. Amino acids: CASSRSPGQPGEKLFF.

This chain joins TRBV18 and TRBJ1-5; 9 bases align to TRBD1. The CDR3 has 16 amino acids. The germline gives CDR1 KGHSH, CDR2 LQKENI. J gave up 9 bases and V 3 bases, and 12 bases lay outside the gene matches. The CDR3, as DNA: TGTGCCAGCTCACCGACGGGACAGGGTGGGGAAGGGCCCCAGCATTTT. Translation: CASSPTGQGGEGPQHF.

The rearrangement links TRBV11-2 to TRBJ2-1; D gene uncertain. The CDR3 extends over 14 amino acids. CDR1 and CDR2 from the germline V gene are SGHAT and FQNNGV. Trimming removed 7 bases at V and 4 bases at J, with 14 bases between. This CDR3 reads CASNARTRYNEQFF. Written as DNA, the CDR3 is TGTGCCAGCAACGCACGAACGAGATACAATGAGCAGTTCTTC.

The chain is built from TRBV5-1 and TRBJ1-6; 7 nucleotides line up with TRBD1. The trim removed 4 bases at V and 4 bases at J, leaving 8 bases unmatched. Per the germline V gene, CDR1 is SGHRS and CDR2 is YFSETQ. The CDR3 is 16 residues long. As DNA, the CDR3 is TGCGCCAGCAGCACCGGACAGGATATTTATAATTCACCCCTCCACTTT. Its translation is CASSTGQDIYNSPLHF.

The chain carries TRBV28 and TRBJ1-4; 8 bases map to TRBD1. Germline V gives CDR1 MDHEN, CDR2 SYDVKM. V trimming: 6 bases; J trimming: 8 bases; junction bases outside the gene matches: 5. The CDR3 totals 13 residues. CDR3 bases: TGTGCCAGCAGCGGACAGGGTGGGGAAAAACTGTTTTTT. It encodes CASSGQGGEKLFF.

The gene calls are TRBV10-1 and TRBJ2-1; maybe TRBD2 (6 bases). CDR3 length: 17 residues. Trimming removed 1 base from V and 3 bases from J, with 16 bases in between. Germline lookup yields CDR1 WNHNN and CDR2 SYGVQD (reference sequence). CDR3 residues: CASSEYLGRGSYNEQFF. The CDR3 DNA follows: TGCGCCAGCAGTGAGTATCTGGGGCGGGGTAGCTACAATGAGCAGTTCTTC.

This clone has more than one count but fewer than ten. The chain carries TRBV29-1 and TRBJ1-1; D might be TRBD1 (5 bases). The germline V and J ends were trimmed by 4 bases and 1 base, with 7 bases remaining between them. The CDR3 spans 12 residues. Germline CDR1 and CDR2: SQVTM and ANQGSEA. The CDR3 DNA reads as TGCAGCGTTGGCGGACAGAACACTGAAGCTTTCTTT. Translated: CSVGGQNTEAFF. Full variable domain (rest looked up from reference TRBV29-1 and TRBJ1-1): SAVISQKPSRDICQRGTSLTIQCQVDSQVTMMFWYRQQPGQSLTLIATANQGSEATYESGFVIDKFPISRPNLTFSTLTVSNMSPEDSSIYLCSVGGQNTEAFFGQGTRLTVV.

This clone was seen a few times. This chain connects TRBV5-1 to TRBJ2-3; 8 nucleotides agree with TRBD1. This CDR3 comprises 14 residues. Germline V gene sequence: CDR1 SGHRS, CDR2 YFSETQ. V lost 0 bases, J lost 6 bases, and 3 bases stayed unmatched. CDR3 sequence (DNA): TGCGCCAGCAGCTTGGCCAGGGGGCTTGATACGCAGTATTTT. This codes for CASSLARGLDTQYF. Complete variable domain (other parts from reference TRBV5-1 and TRBJ2-3): KAGVTQTPRYLIKTRGQQVTLSCSPISGHRSVSWYQQTPGQGLQFLFEYFSETQRNKGNFPGRFSGRQFSNSRSEMNVSTLELGDSALYLCASSLARGLDTQYFGPGTRLTVL.

This clone was counted only a few times. The genes are TRBV9 and TRBJ2-1, with 12 bases aligning to TRBD2. CDR1 and CDR2 (germline): SGDLS, YYNGEE. CDR3 length equals 18 residues. Trimming at V came to 3 bases and at J to 6 bases, leaving 13 bases not matched to a gene. CDR3: CASSAQEFGLAGFNEQFF. The CDR3 DNA reads TGTGCCAGCAGCGCACAGGAGTTTGGACTAGCGGGGTTCAATGAGCAGTTCTTC.

The rearrangement joins TRBV3-1 (or the pseudogene TRBV3-2) to TRBJ2-3; a possible D gene is TRBD2 (5 bases). Trimming removed 5 bases at V and 10 bases at J, with 16 bases between. The CDR3 has 13 amino acids. Germline values: CDR1 LGHDT, CDR2 YNNKEL (reference sequence). The CDR3 sequence is CASSSSDSGSQYF. The CDR3 DNA sequence: TGTGCCAGCAGCTCCTCGGACTCCGGGTCGCAGTATTTT.

This chain links TRBV5-8 with TRBJ2-4; 7 nucleotides align to TRBD1. Losses at the gene ends were 0 bases for V and 7 bases for J; bases not matched to a gene: 1. CDR1 SGHTS and CDR2 YDEGEE come from the germline V gene. CDR3 length: 13 residues. The CDR3 DNA reads TGTGCCAGCAGCTTGGAGACAGGGAACATTCAGTACTTC. Its translation is CASSLETGNIQYF.

The chain couples TRBV24-1 to TRBJ2-2; D is perhaps TRBD1 (5 bases). Germline V gene data show CDR1 as KGHDR and CDR2 as SFDVKD. CDR3 size: 13 residues. V lost 3 bases, J lost 7 bases, and 8 bases lay in between. Written as DNA, the CDR3 is TGTGCCACCAGTGATCTGCAGGGCGGGGAGCTGTTTTTT. Translating it yields CATSDLQGGELFF.